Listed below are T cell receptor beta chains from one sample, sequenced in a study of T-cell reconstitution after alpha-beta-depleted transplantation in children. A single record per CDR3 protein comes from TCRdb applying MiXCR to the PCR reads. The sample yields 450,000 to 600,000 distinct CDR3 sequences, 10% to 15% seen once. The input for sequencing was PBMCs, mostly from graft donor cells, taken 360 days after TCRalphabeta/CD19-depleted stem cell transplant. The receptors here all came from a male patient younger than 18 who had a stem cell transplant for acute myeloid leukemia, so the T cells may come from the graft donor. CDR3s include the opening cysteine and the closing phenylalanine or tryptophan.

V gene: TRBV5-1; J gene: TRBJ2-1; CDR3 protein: CASSLGGGHEQFF
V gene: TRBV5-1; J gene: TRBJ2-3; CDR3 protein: CASSGPWEGADTQYF
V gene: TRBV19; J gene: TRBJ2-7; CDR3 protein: CASSKPGLAGVYEQYF
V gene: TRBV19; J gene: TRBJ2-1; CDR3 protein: CASTPAGGTYNEQFF
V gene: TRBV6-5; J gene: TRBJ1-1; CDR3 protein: CASSYAGRGNTEAFF
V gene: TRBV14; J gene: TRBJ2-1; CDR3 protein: CASRANGSSYNEQFF
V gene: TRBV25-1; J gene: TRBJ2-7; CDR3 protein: CASSEFGGLDEQYF
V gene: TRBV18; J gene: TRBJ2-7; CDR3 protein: CASSPPGVAGAYEQYF
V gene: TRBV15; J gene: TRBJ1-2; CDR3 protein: CATSGPPGAGGYTF
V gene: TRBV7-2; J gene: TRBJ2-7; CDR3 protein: CASSLAVPPYEQYF
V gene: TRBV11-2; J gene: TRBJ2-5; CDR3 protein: CASSLDLKTGANTRKHF
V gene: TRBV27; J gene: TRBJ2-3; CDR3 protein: CASTPERYGTDTQYF
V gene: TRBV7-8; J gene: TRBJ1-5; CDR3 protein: CASSLALGTEKRTNQPQHF
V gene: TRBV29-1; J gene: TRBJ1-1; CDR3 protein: CSGRTGGRSDTEAFF
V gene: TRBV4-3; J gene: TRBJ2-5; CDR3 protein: CASSQGTGLETQYF
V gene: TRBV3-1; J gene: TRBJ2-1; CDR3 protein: CASSQAWGNEQFF
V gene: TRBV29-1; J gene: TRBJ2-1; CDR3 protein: CSVGPLAPGNEQFF
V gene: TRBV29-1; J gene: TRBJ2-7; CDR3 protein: CSVVQGPTEQYF
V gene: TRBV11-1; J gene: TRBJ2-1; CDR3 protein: CASARQGRNEQFF
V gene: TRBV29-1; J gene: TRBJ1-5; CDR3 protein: CSVAPTGQPQHF
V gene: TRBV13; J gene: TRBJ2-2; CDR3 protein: CASSLRLAGNTGELFF
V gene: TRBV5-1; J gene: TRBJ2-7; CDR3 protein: CASSLAGQGEREQYF
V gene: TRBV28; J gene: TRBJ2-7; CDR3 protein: CASSSSVAGFLYEQYF
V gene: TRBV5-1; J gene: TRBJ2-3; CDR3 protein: CASNANTDTQYF
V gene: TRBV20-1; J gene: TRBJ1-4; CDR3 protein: CSAGRNEKLFF
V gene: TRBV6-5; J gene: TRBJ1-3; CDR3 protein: CASSRGQGAIYF
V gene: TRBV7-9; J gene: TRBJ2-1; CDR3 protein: CASSSLGEGYNEQFF
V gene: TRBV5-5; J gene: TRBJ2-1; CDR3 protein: CASRTPLAGLYNEQFF
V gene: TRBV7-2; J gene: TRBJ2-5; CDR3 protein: CASSFVSGRGQETQYF
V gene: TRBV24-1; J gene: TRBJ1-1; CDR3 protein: CATHTGTEAFF
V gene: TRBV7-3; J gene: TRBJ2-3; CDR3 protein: CASTEGQGLSDTQYF
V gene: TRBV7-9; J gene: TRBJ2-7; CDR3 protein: CASSLLAVASYEQYF
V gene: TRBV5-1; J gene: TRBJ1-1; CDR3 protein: CASRDLQTTEAFF
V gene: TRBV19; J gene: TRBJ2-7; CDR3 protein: CASSILAGVSYEQYF
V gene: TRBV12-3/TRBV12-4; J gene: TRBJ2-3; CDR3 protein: CASSLTSGSYTQYF
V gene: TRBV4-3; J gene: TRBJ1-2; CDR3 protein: CASSQDSGREEGYTF
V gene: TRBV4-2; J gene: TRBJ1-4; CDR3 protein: CASSQESGGGWSEKLFF
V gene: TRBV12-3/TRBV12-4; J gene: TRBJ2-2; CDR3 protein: CASSFRRVGIPSSGELFF
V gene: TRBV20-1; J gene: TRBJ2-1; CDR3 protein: CSARAVEQFF
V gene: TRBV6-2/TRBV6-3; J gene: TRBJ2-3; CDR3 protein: CASTRASTDTQYF
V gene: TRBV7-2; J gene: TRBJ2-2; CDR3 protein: CASSCRPLGELFF
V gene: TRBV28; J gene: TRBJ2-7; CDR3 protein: CASTTAATYEQYF
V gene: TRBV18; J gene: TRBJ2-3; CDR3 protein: CASSTTSGLSTDTQYF
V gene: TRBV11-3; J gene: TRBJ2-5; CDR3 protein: CASSSAGQAHVETQYF
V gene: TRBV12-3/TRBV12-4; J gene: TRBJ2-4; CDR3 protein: CASTLRGLDKNIQYF
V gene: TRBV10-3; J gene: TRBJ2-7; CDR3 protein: CAISATGDSYEQYF
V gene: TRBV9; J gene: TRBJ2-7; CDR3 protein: CASSVWIAGSYEQYF
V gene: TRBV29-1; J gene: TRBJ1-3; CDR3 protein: CSVESTASGNTIYF
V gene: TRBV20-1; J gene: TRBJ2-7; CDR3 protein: CSAQRGRDGTYEQYF
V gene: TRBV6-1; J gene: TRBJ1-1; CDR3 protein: CASRGTGAMNTEAFF
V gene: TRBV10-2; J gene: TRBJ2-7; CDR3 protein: CASVAGYEQYF
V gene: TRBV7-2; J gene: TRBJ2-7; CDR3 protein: CASSQGSVTYEQYF